The TCR beta chain under discussion was sequenced for a study of cytomegalovirus exposure and HLA in healthy donors. Healthy individuals who donated bone marrow served as the donors. As regards this clone: Its antigen is not known.

Findings and caveats of the study: CMV serostatus was the sole immune exposure information available. Because they were indistinguishable, some V segments, including TRBV6-2 and TRBV6-3, were excluded.

13 Jbeta primers and 60 Vbeta primers were used for the PCR. TCRdb's table, derived via immunoSEQ multiplex PCR, lists solely in-frame clones and lacks some. The data show about 95,000 clones, over 70% seen once. Trimming at V came to 0 bases and at J to 4 bases, leaving 5 bases not matched to a gene. From germline, CDR1 is MNHEY and CDR2 SVGAGI. CDR3 size: 16 residues. This rearrangement joins TRBV6-5 to TRBJ1-3, with 8 nucleotides matching TRBD1. Material for sequencing was PBMCs. The sequence derives from a woman aged 40-49 years in good health and CMV-seronegative. CDR3 DNA sequence: TGTGCCAGCAGTTACTCGAGGCAGGGGGCAGGAAACACCATATATTTT. Its translation: CASSYSRQGAGNTIYF.